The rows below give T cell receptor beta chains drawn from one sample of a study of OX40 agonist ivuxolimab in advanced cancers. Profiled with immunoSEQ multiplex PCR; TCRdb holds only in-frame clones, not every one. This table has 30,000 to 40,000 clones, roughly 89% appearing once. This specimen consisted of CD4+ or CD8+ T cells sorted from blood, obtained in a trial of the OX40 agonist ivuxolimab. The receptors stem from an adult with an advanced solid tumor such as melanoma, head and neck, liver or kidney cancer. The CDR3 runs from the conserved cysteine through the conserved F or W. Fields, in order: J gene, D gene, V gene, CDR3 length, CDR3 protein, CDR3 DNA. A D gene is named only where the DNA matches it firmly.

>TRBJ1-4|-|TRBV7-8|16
CASTIPGGRAGEKLFF
TGTGCCAGCACCATACCAGGCGGCAGGGCAGGAGAAAAACTGTTTTTT
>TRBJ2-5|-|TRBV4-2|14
CASSQDDGEETQYF
TGTGCCAGCAGCCAAGATGACGGTGAAGAGACCCAGTACTTC
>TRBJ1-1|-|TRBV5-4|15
CASSRILTVGTEAFF
TGTGCCAGCAGCCGTATATTGACAGTTGGCACTGAAGCTTTCTTT
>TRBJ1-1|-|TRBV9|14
CASNNGHVGTEAFF
TGTGCCAGCAATAATGGTCACGTCGGCACTGAAGCTTTCTTT
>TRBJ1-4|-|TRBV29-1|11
CSTGYNEKLFF
TGCAGCACAGGCTATAATGAAAAACTGTTTTTT
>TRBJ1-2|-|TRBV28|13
CASSSDRIGGYTF
TGTGCCAGCAGTTCAGACAGGATTGGTGGCTACACCTTC
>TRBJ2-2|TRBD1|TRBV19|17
CASSIDFGTGNTGELFF
TGTGCCAGTAGTATAGATTTTGGGACAGGAAACACCGGGGAGCTGTTTTTT
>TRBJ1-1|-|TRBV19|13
CASSIERRVGAFF
TGTGCCAGTAGTATAGAGCGGAGGGTCGGAGCTTTCTTT
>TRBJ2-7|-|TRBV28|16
CASSPRPQGVRYEQYF
TGTGCCAGCAGCCCTCGTCCCCAAGGGGTTAGGTACGAGCAGTACTTC
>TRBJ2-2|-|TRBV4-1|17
CASSQEGGRFNTGELFF
TGCGCCAGCAGCCAAGAGGGCGGGCGTTTTAACACCGGGGAGCTGTTTTTT
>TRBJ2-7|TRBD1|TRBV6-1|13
CASTFDRGGEQYF
TGTGCCAGCACCTTCGACAGGGGCGGGGAGCAGTACTTC
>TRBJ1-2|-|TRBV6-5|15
CASSYGGTPNYGYTF
TGTGCCAGCAGTTATGGGGGGACACCAAACTATGGCTACACCTTC
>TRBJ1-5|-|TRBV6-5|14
CASSNGRGNNPQHF
TGTGCCAGCAGTAATGGCAGGGGCAATAATCCCCAGCATTTT
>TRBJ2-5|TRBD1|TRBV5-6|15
CASSLKGQGKETQYF
TGTGCCAGCAGCTTAAAGGGACAGGGGAAAGAGACCCAGTACTTC
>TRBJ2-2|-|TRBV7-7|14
CASSPYTNTGELFF
TGTGCCAGCAGCCCCTACACGAACACCGGGGAGCTGTTTTTT
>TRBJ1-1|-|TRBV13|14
CASSLGDRNTEAFF
TGTGCCAGCAGCTTAGGGGACAGGAACACTGAAGCTTTCTTT
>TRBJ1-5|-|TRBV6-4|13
CASSDRHNQPQHF
TGTGCCAGCAGTGACAGACACAATCAGCCCCAGCATTTT